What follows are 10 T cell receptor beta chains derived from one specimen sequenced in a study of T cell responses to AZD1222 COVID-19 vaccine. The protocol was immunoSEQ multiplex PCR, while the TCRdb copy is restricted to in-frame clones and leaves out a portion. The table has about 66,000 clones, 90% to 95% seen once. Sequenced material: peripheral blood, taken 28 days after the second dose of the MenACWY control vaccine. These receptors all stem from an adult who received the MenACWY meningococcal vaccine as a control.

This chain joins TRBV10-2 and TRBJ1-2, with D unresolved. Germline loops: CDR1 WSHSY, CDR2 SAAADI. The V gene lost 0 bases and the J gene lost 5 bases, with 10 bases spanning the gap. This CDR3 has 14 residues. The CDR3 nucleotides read TGCGCCAGCAGTGAGTCTAACAGAGAGTATGGCTACACCTTC. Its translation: CASSESNREYGYTF.

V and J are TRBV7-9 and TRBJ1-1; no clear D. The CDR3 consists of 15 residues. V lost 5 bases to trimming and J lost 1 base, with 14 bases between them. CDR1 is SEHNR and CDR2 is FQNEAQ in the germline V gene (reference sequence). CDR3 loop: CASSPRRYTNTEAFF. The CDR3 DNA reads TGTGCCAGCAGCCCCCGCCGGTATACGAACACTGAAGCTTTCTTT.

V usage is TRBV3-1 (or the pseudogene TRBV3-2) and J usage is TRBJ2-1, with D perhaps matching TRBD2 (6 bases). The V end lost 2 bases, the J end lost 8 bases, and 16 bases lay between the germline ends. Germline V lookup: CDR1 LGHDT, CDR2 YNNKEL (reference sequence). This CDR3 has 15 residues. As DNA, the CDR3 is TGTGCCAGCAGCCAACCTAGACTAGTTTCCCATGAGCAGTTCTTC. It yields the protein CASSQPRLVSHEQFF.

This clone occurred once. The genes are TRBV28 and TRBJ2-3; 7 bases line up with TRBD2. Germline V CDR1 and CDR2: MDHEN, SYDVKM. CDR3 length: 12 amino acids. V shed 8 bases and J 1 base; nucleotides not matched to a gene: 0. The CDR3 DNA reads TGTGCCAGCCTAGCGGGCACAGATACGCAGTATTTT. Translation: CASLAGTDTQYF.

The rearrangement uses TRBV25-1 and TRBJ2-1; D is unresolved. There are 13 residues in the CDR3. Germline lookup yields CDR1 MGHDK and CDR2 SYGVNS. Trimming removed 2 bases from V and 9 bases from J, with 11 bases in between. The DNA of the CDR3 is TGTGCCAGCAGTGAAGAAGCCCGTTCTGAGCAGTTCTTC. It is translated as CASSEEARSEQFF.

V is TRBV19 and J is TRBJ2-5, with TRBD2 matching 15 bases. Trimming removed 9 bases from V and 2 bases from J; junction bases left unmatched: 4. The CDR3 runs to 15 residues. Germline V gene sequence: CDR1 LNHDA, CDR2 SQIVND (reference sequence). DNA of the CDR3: TGTGCCAGCGGACTAGCGGGAGGGCTTCAAGAGACCCAGTACTTC. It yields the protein CASGLAGGLQETQYF.

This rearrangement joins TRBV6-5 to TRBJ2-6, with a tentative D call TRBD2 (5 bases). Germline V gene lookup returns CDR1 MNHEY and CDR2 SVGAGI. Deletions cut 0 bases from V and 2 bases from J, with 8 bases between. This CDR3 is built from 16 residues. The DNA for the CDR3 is TGTGCCAGCAGTTACTCGGCCGGGGCTGGGGCCAACGTCCTGACTTTC. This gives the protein CASSYSAGAGANVLTF.

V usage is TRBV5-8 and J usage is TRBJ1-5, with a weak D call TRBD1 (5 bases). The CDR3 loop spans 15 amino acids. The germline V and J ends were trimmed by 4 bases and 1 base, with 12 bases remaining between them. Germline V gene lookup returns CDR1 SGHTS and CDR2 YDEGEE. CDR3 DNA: TGTGCCAGCAGCCCTATGACAGTCAGCAATCAGCCCCAGCATTTT. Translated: CASSPMTVSNQPQHF. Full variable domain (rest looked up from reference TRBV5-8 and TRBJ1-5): EAGVTQSPTHLIKTRGQQATLRCSPISGHTSVYWYQQALGLGLQFLLWYDEGEERNRGNFPPRFSGRQFPNYSSELNVNALELEDSALYLCASSPMTVSNQPQHFGDGTRLSIL.

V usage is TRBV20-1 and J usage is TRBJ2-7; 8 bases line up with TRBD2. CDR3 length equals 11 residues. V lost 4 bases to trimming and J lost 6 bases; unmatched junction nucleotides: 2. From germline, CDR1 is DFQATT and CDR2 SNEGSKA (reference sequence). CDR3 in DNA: TGCAGTGCTAACCGGGAGGGCGAGCAGTACTTC. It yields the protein CSANREGEQYF.

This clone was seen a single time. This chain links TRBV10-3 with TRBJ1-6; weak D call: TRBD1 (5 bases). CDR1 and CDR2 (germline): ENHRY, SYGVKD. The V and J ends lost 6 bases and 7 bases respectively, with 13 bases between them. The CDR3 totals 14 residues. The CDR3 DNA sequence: TGTGCCATCAGAGAGGGAGGGACCAATTCACCCCTCCACTTT. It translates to CAIREGGTNSPLHF.